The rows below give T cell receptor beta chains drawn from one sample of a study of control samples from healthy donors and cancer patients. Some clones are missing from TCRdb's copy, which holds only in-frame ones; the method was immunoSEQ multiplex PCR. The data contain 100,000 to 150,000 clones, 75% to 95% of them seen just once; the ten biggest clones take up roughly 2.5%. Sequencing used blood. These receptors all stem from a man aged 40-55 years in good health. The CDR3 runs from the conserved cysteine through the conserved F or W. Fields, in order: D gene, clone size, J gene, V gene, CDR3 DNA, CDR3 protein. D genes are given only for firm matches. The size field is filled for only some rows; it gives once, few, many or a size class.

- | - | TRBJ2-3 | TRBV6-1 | TGTGCCAGCAGTGAAGAAATGGGAAGCACAGATACGCAGTATTTT | CASSEEMGSTDTQYF
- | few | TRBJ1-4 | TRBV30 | TGTGCCTGGAGTACAGGAATTAATGAAAAACTGTTTTTT | CAWSTGINEKLFF
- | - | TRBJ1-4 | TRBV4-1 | TGCGCCAGCAGCCAAGATTGGACCGAGAATGAAAAACTGTTTTTT | CASSQDWTENEKLFF
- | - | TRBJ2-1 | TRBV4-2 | TGTGCCAGCAGCCAAGATCGAGGGGATGAGCAGTTCTTC | CASSQDRGDEQFF
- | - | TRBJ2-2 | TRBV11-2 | TGTGCCAGCAGCCCCGGGACGGTAAACACCGGGGAGCTGTTTTTT | CASSPGTVNTGELFF
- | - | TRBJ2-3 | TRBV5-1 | TGCGCCAGCGGGAGTGGCGGACCGACAGATACGCAGTATTTT | CASGSGGPTDTQYF
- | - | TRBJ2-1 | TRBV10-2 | TGCGCCAGCAGTGAGGTAGCGGAGAACAATGAGCAGTTCTTC | CASSEVAENNEQFF
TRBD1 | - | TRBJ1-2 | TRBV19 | TGTGCCAGTAGTTCGGGACAGGTCTCTAACTATGGCTACACCTTC | CASSSGQVSNYGYTF
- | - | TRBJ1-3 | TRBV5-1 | TGCGCCAGCAGTCAAACAGGGCGAGGAAACACCATATATTTT | CASSQTGRGNTIYF
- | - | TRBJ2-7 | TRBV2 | TGTGCAAGCAGGTCTTGGGGGTACGAGCAGTACTTC | CASRSWGYEQYF
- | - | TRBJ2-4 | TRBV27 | TGTGCCACCATGAACGGGGCCAAAAACATTCAGTACTTC | CATMNGAKNIQYF
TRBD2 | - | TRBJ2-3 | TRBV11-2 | TGTGCCAGCAGCCGATTCCCTAGCGGGGGGGCCACAGATACGCAGTATTTT | CASSRFPSGGATDTQYF
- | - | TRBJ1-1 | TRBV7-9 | TGTGCCAGCAGCTCTCCGACAGAGCAGAACACTGAAGCTTTCTTT | CASSSPTEQNTEAFF
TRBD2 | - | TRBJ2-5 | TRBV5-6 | TGTGCCAGCAGCTTGGTCGGGGGGGGCCAAGAGACCCAGTACTTC | CASSLVGGGQETQYF
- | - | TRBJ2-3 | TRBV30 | TGTGCCTGGATGGGGGATCGCACAGATACGCAGTATTTT | CAWMGDRTDTQYF